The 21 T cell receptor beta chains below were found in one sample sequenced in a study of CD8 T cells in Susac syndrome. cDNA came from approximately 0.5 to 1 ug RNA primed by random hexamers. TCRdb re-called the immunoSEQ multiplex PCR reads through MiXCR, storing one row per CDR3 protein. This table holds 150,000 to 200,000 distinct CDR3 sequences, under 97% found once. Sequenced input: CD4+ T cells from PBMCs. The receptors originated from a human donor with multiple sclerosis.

The CDR3 loop reads CASSLNGTPEGDQYF. CDR3 DNA sequence: TGCGCCAGCAGCTTGAACGGGACCCCGGAGGGGGACCAGTACTTC. The chain employs TRBV5-1 and TRBJ2-5, with D tentatively TRBD1 or TRBD2 (6 bases each). Trimming removed 1 base at V and 10 bases at J, with 20 bases between. This CDR3 has 15 amino acids. Germline assignment: CDR1 SGHRS and CDR2 YFSETQ.

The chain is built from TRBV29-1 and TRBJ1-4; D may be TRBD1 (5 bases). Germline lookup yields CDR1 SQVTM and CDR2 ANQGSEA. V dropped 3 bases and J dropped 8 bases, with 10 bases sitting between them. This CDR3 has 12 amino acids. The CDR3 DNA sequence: TGCAGCGTTGATGGGGGAGGCGAAAAACTGTTTTTT. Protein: CSVDGGGEKLFF.

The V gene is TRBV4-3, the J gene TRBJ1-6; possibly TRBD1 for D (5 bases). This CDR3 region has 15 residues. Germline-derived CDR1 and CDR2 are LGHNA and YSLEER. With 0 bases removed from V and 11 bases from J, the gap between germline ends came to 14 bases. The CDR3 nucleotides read TGCGCCAGCAGCCAAGAAGGACCCGGGACCCCACCCCTCCACTTT. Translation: CASSQEGPGTPPLHF.

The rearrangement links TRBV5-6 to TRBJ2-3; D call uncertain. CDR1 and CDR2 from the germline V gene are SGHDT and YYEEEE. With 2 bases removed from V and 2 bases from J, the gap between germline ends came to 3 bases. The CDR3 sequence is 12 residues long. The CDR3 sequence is CASSFTTDTQYF. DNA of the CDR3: TGTGCCAGCAGCTTTACCACAGATACGCAGTATTTT.

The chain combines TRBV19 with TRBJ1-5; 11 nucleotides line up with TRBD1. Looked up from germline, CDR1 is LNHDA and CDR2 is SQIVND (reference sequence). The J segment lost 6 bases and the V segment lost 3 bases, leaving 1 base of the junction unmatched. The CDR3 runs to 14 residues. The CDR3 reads CASSMGQGGQPQHF. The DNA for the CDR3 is TGTGCCAGTAGTATGGGACAGGGGGGTCAGCCCCAGCATTTT.

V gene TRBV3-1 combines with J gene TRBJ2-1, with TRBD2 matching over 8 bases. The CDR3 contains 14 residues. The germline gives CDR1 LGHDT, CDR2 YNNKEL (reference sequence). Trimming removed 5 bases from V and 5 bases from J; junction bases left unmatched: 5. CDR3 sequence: CASSNRAGDNEQFF. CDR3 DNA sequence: TGTGCCAGCAGCAACCGAGCGGGAGACAATGAGCAGTTCTTC.

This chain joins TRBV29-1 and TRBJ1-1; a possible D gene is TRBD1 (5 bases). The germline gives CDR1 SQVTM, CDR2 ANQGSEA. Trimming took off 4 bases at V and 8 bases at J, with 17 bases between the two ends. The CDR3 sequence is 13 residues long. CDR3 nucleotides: TGCAGCGTTGGTGTTAGGGGTGGTAGGGAAGCTTTCTTT. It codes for CSVGVRGGREAFF.

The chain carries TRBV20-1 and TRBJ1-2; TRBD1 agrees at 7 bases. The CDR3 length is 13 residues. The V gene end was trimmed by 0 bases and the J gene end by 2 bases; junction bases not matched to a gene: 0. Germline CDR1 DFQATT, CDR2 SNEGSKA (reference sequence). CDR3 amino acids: CSAREDRNYGYTF. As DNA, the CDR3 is TGCAGTGCTAGAGAGGACAGGAACTATGGCTACACCTTC.

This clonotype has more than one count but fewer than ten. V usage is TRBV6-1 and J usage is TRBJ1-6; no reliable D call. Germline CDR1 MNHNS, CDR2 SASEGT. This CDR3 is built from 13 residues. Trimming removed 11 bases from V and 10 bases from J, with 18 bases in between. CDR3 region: CAGTRSGDSPLHF. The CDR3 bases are TGTGCCGGCACTCGCAGCGGAGACTCACCCCTCCACTTT.

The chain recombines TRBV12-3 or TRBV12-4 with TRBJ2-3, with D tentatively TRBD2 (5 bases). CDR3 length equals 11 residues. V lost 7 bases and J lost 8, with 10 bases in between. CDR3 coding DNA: TGTGCCAGCACCCTGGCGGGTACGCAGTATTTT. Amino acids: CASTLAGTQYF.

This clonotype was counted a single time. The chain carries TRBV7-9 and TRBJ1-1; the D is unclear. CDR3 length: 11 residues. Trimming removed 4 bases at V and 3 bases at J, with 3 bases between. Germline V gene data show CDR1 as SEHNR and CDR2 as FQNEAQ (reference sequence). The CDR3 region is CASSWDTEAFF. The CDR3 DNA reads TGTGCCAGCAGCTGGGACACTGAAGCTTTCTTT.

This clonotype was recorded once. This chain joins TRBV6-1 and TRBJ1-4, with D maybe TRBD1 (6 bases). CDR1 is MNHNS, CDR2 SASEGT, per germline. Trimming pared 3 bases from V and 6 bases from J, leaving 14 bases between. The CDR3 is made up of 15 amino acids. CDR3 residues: CASSEAGTLYEKLFF. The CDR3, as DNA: TGTGCCAGCAGTGAGGCCGGGACACTGTATGAAAAACTGTTTTTT.

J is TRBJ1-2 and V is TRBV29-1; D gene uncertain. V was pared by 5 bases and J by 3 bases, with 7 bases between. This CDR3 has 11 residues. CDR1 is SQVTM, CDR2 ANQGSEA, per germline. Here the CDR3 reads CSVLADYGYTF. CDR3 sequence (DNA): TGCAGCGTTCTCGCCGACTATGGCTACACCTTC.

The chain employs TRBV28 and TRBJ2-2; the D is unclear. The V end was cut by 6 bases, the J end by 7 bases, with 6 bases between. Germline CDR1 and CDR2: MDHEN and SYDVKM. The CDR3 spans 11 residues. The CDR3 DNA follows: TGTGCCAGCAGGGGTATCGGGGAGCTGTTTTTT. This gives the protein CASRGIGELFF.

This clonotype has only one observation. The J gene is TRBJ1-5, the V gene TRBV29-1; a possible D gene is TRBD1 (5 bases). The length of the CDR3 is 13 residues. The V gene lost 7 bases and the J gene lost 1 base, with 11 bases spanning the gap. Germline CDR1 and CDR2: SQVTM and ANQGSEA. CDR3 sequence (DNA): TGCAGCGGGGGGGACGGGAGCAATCAGCCCCAGCATTTT. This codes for CSGGDGSNQPQHF.

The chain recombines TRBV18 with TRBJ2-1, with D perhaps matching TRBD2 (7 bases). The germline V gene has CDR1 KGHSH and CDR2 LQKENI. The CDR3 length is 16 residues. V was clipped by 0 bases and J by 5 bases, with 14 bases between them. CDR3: CASSPPSGGRHNEQFF. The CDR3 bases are TGTGCCAGCTCACCACCTTCGGGGGGCCGCCACAATGAGCAGTTCTTC.

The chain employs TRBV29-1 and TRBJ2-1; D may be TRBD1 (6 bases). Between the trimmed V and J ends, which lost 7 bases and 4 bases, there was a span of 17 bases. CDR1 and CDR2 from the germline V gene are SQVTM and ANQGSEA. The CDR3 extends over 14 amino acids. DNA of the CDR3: TGCAGCGCCCCCCACCGGACAGATTACAATGAGCAGTTCTTC. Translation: CSAPHRTDYNEQFF.

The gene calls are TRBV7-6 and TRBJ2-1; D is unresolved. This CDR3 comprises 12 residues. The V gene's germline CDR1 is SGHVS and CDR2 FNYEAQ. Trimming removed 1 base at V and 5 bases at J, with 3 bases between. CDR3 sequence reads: CASSLGNNEQFF. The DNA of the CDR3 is TGTGCCAGCAGCTTAGGGAACAATGAGCAGTTCTTC.

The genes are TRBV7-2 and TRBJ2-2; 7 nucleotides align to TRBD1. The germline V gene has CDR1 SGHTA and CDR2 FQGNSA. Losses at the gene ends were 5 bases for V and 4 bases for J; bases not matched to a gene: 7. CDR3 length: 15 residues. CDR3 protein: CASSPGAGGTGELFF. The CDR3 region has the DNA TGTGCCAGCAGCCCCGGGGCAGGGGGCACCGGGGAGCTGTTTTTT.

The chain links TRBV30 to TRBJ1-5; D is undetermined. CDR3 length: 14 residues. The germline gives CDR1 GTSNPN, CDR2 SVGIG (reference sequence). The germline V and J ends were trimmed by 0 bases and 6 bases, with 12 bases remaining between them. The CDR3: CAWSVVARTQPQHF. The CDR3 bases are TGTGCCTGGAGTGTTGTGGCTAGGACTCAGCCCCAGCATTTT.

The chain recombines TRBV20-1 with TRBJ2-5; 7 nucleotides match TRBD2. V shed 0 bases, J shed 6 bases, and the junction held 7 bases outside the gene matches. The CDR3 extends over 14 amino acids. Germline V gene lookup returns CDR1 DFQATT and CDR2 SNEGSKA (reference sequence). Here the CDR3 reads CSARDVGGTKTQYF. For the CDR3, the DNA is TGCAGTGCTAGAGATGTCGGGGGGACGAAGACCCAGTACTTC.